These 23 T cell receptor beta chains were sequenced from one sample in a study of graft-versus-host responses after intestinal transplantation. These receptors are not linked to any known antigen. TCRdb's table, derived via immunoSEQ multiplex PCR, lists solely in-frame clones and lacks some. The sample carries some 82,000 clones, 80% to 90% recorded once. Sequencing used unstimulated CD8+ T cells sorted from spleen or lymph node cells, obtained before transplant. The receptors derive from a human donor who was the organ donor for an intestinal transplant.

The chain carries TRBV25-1 and TRBJ1-1; tentative D call: TRBD1 (5 bases). V gave up 1 base and J gave up 3 bases, with 9 bases separating them. This CDR3 contains 14 residues. Germline lookup yields CDR1 MGHDK and CDR2 SYGVNS. DNA for the CDR3: TGTGCCAGCAGTGAATTTGGAGGGGACACTGAAGCTTTCTTT. It is translated as CASSEFGGDTEAFF. The whole variable domain, filled in from reference TRBV25-1 and TRBJ1-1, reads EADIYQTPRYLVIGTGKKITLECSQTMGHDKMYWYQQDPGMELHLIHYSYGVNSTEKGDLSSESTVSRIRTEHFPLTLESARPSHTSQYLCASSEFGGDTEAFFGQGTRLTVV.

CDR3 DNA: TGTGCCAGCAGTTTATCAGCTGGGGCCAACGTCCTGACTTTC. Protein product: CASSLSAGANVLTF. This chain joins TRBV27 and TRBJ2-6; no reliable D call. The length of the CDR3 is 14 residues. Trimming cost V 0 bases and J 2 bases, with 2 bases left between them. CDR1 and CDR2 (germline): MNHEY, SMNVEV (reference sequence).

V is TRBV7-2 and J is TRBJ2-7, with D perhaps given as TRBD1 or TRBD2 (5 bases each). Between the trimmed V and J ends, which lost 0 bases and 3 bases, there was a span of 12 bases. Germline values: CDR1 SGHTA, CDR2 FQGNSA. The length of the CDR3 is 15 residues. The CDR3 nucleotides read TGTGCCAGCAGCTTAGCGGGGACCTCGCGCTACGAGCAGTACTTC. It encodes CASSLAGTSRYEQYF.

The CDR3 region has the DNA TGTGCCAGCAGCTCTATGGGGGGAATTGAAGAGACCCAGTACTTC. This encodes CASSSMGGIEETQYF. V is TRBV7-8 and J is TRBJ2-5; maybe TRBD2 (6 bases). The CDR3 spans 15 residues. Germline V lookup: CDR1 SGHVS, CDR2 FQNEAQ. V shed 4 bases and J shed 3 bases, with 15 bases lying between them. Using reference TRBV7-8 and TRBJ2-5 for the parts outside the CDR3, the full variable domain is GAGVSQSPRYKVAKRGQDVALRCDPISGHVSLFWYQQALGQGPEFLTYFQNEAQLDKSGLPSDRFFAERPEGSVSTLKIQRTQQEDSAVYLCASSSMGGIEETQYFGPGTRLLVL.

The chain recombines TRBV30 with TRBJ2-7; TRBD1 aligns across 10 bases. V shed 1 base, J shed 3 bases, and the junction held 3 bases outside the gene matches. CDR3 length: 14 residues. The germline gives CDR1 GTSNPN, CDR2 SVGIG (reference sequence). Here the CDR3 DNA reads TGTGCCTGGAGTGGCCGGGACAGGGGCTACGAGCAGTACTTC. Encoded protein: CAWSGRDRGYEQYF.

The chain links TRBV6-1 to TRBJ1-5; no clear D. Germline CDR1 MNHNS, CDR2 SASEGT. V lost 5 bases to trimming and J lost 0 bases, with 11 bases between them. The CDR3 has 15 amino acids. The CDR3 region is CASSSTADSNQPQHF. CDR3 nucleotide sequence: TGTGCCAGCAGTAGTACAGCTGATAGCAATCAGCCCCAGCATTTT.

The chain employs TRBV27 and TRBJ1-6; D remains unclear. The CDR3 contains 15 residues. CDR1 MNHEY and CDR2 SMNVEV come from the germline V gene (reference sequence). V was clipped by 4 bases and J by 5 bases, with 12 bases between them. Here the CDR3 DNA reads TGTGCCAGCAGTTCGCCGGGATCCAATAATTCACCCCTCCACTTT. It specifies CASSSPGSNNSPLHF.

This clone was detected only once. The chain uses TRBV28 and TRBJ1-2; possibly TRBD1 for D (5 bases). The CDR3 sequence is 14 residues long. Germline V gene lookup returns CDR1 MDHEN and CDR2 SYDVKM. Trimming shortened V by 2 bases and J by 3 bases, and 10 bases separated the two germline ends. CDR3 residues: CASSLEGFDYGYTF. DNA for the CDR3: TGTGCCAGCAGTTTAGAGGGGTTTGACTATGGCTACACCTTC.

The chain is built from TRBV9 and TRBJ1-1; no clear D gene. Germline V CDR1 and CDR2: SGDLS, YYNGEE. This CDR3 has 12 residues. V gave up 3 bases and J gave up 1 base, with 4 bases separating them. The CDR3 nucleotides read TGTGCCAGCAGCGAAGGGAACACTGAAGCTTTCTTT. As protein: CASSEGNTEAFF.

V and J are TRBV7-7 and TRBJ2-5; 11 bases align to TRBD2. Germline CDR1 reads SSHAT; CDR2 reads FNYEAQ (reference sequence). The CDR3 spans 15 residues. With 1 base clipped from V and 3 bases from J, the junction kept 1 base outside the gene matches. In DNA, the CDR3 is TGTGCCAGCAGCTTAGTAGCGGGGGGGAAAGAGACCCAGTACTTC. Its protein product is CASSLVAGGKETQYF. The variable domain in full, with the rest retrieved from reference TRBV7-7 and TRBJ2-5, is GAGVSQSPRYKVTKRGQDVTLRCDPISSHATLYWYQQALGQGPEFLTYFNYEAQPDKSGLPSDRFSAERPEGSISTLTIQRTEQRDSAMYRCASSLVAGGKETQYFGPGTRLLVL.

The gene calls are TRBV4-1 and TRBJ1-2; 8 bases fit TRBD1. The CDR3 covers 13 residues. Germline CDR1 and CDR2: MGHRA and YSYEKL. The junction had 5 bases not matched to a gene; V was cut back by 7 bases and J by 4 bases. The CDR3 loop reads CASTAGGAYGYTF. The CDR3 DNA reads as TGCGCCAGCACCGCAGGGGGCGCCTATGGCTACACCTTC.

This clone appeared a single time. The rearrangement links TRBV5-4 to TRBJ1-1; possible D gene TRBD1, 5 bases. V was shortened by 0 bases and J by 11 bases, with 11 bases between the two germline ends. This CDR3 region has 12 residues. CDR1 is SGHNT, CDR2 YYREEE, per germline (reference sequence). The CDR3 here is CASSLAQGVAFF. The CDR3 DNA reads as TGTGCCAGCAGCTTGGCCCAGGGTGTTGCTTTCTTT.

The CDR3 region has the DNA TGTGCCAGTGGGGGCGGCTCCTACAATGAGCAGTTCTTC. Protein: CASGGGSYNEQFF. The genes are TRBV6-5 and TRBJ2-1; weak D call: TRBD1 (6 bases). This CDR3 is 13 amino acids long. Trimming cost V 9 bases and J 0 bases, with 9 bases left between them. In germline, CDR1 is MNHEY, CDR2 SVGAGI.

The chain joins TRBV6-5 to TRBJ1-2; D perhaps matches TRBD1 (5 bases). CDR1 and CDR2 from the germline V gene are MNHEY and SVGAGI. Trimming pared 5 bases from V and 6 bases from J, leaving 10 bases between. There are 12 residues in the CDR3. The CDR3 DNA is TGTGCCAGCAGTCCTTCAGGGAATGGCTACACCTTC. Residues: CASSPSGNGYTF.

This sequence joins TRBV27 and TRBJ2-3; D tentatively reads TRBD1 or TRBD2 (6 bases each). Trimming stripped 10 bases from V and 8 bases from J, with 13 bases between. Germline V CDR1 and CDR2: MNHEY, SMNVEV (reference sequence). This CDR3 comprises 11 residues. In DNA form, the CDR3 reads TGTGCCACCCTTAGGGGGGTTACGCAGTATTTT. This translates into CATLRGVTQYF.

The chain employs TRBV27 and TRBJ2-7; D is unresolved. The CDR3 totals 13 residues. Looked up from germline, CDR1 is MNHEY and CDR2 is SMNVEV (reference sequence). Trimming left V 3 bases short and J 2 bases short, with 8 bases between. CDR3 bases: TGTGCCAGCAGTTTCCTCGATCCCTACGAGCAGTACTTC. Protein: CASSFLDPYEQYF.

J is TRBJ2-5 and V is TRBV5-4; TRBD2 is a possible D gene (6 bases). The V end lost 4 bases, the J end lost 4 bases, and 14 bases lay between the germline ends. Germline assignment: CDR1 SGHNT and CDR2 YYREEE (reference sequence). CDR3 length equals 14 residues. Here the CDR3 reads CASSPLEGLETQYF. CDR3 nucleotides: TGTGCCAGCAGCCCCCTGGAGGGCCTAGAGACCCAGTACTTC.

The chain has TRBV18 and TRBJ2-7; D perhaps matches TRBD2 (6 bases). Germline-derived CDR1 and CDR2 are KGHSH and LQKENI. Trimming cost V 3 bases and J 3 bases, with 15 bases left between them. CDR3 size: 15 residues. The CDR3 region is CASSPEPAGYYEQYF. The CDR3 nucleotides read TGTGCCAGCTCACCCGAACCAGCGGGCTACTACGAGCAGTACTTC.

This chain connects TRBV6-5 to TRBJ2-7, with 8 bases aligning to TRBD2. Trimming cost V 5 bases and J 3 bases; bases outside gene matches: 9. Germline V gene data show CDR1 as MNHEY and CDR2 as SVGAGI. The CDR3 is made up of 15 amino acids. The CDR3 DNA follows: TGTGCCAGCAGTCCCTCCGGGGGGGCGGTCTACGAGCAGTACTTC. Protein product: CASSPSGGAVYEQYF.

This chain uses TRBV13 with TRBJ1-1; unclear D gene. This CDR3 contains 11 residues. The V end was cut by 2 bases, the J end by 8 bases, with 6 bases between. CDR1 and CDR2 (germline): PRHDT, FYEKMQ (reference sequence). In nucleotides, the CDR3 is TGTGCCAGCAGCTTATACATGGAAGCTTTCTTT. This sequence encodes CASSLYMEAFF.

The chain couples TRBV21-1 to TRBJ1-1. TRBV21-1 is a known pseudogene. CDR3 length: 12 amino acids. The CDR3: CASSFPGPTAFF. CDR3 nucleotide sequence: TGTGCCAGCAGTTTTCCGGGGCCGACGGCTTTCTTT.

The V gene is TRBV5-1, the J gene TRBJ2-1; D is ambiguous. Germline loops: CDR1 SGHRS, CDR2 YFSETQ. The germline V and J ends were trimmed by 4 bases and 8 bases, with 16 bases remaining between them. There are 14 residues in the CDR3. The DNA of the CDR3 is TGCGCCAGCAGCGTCGCAGGTAATGACGATGAGCAGTTCTTC. Translation: CASSVAGNDDEQFF.

V is TRBV4-2 and J is TRBJ2-7; TRBD1 aligns across 12 bases. CDR1 and CDR2 (germline): LGHNA, YNFKEQ. This CDR3 has 16 amino acids. V was clipped by 0 bases and J by 5 bases; unmatched bases: 5. CDR3 sequence: CASSQDTGTGGHEQYF. As DNA, the CDR3 is TGTGCCAGCAGCCAAGACACCGGGACAGGGGGCCACGAGCAGTACTTC.